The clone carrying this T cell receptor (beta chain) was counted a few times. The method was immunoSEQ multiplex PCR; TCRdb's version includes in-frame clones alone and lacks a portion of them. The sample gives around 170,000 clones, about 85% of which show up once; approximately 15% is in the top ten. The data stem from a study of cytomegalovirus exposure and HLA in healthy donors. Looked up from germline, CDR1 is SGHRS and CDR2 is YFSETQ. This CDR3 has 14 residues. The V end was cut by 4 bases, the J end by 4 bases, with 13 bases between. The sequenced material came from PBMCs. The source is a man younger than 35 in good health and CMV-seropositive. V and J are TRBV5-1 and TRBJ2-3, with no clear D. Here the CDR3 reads CASSPEKVSDTQYF. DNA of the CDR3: TGCGCCAGCAGCCCGGAGAAGGTATCAGATACGCAGTATTTT.